Each of the 14 T cell receptor beta chains below was sequenced from the same sample in a study of T cell repertoires in cytomegalovirus infection. In TCRdb, the reads were re-called with MiXCR into one record per CDR3 protein. The sample records hundreds of thousands of distinct CDR3 sequences, approximately 24% being singletons. Input material: CD8+ T cells from PBMCs. These receptor sequences come from a human donor in good health (CMV status not recorded). Some clones in this sample may be carry-over from other donors' samples.

This clonotype appeared many times. The V and J genes are TRBV7-9 and TRBJ2-7, with unresolved D. Germline V gene lookup returns CDR1 SEHNR and CDR2 FQNEAQ (reference sequence). This CDR3 has 12 amino acids. V lost 5 bases, J lost 0 bases, and 5 bases lay in between. CDR3 DNA: TGTGCCAGCAGCGGCAGCTCCTACGAGCAGTACGTC. Protein sequence: CASSGSSYEQYV.

The genes are TRBV9 and TRBJ2-5; 8 positions match TRBD2. Germline V gene data show CDR1 as SGDLS and CDR2 as YYNGEE. Trimming removed 3 bases from V and 4 bases from J; junction bases left unmatched: 5. The CDR3 spans 14 residues. The CDR3 coding sequence is TGTGCCAGCAGCGCCCCGGGGGGGACAGAGACCCAGTACTTC. Amino acid sequence: CASSAPGGTETQYF.

CDR3: CASSLPSTPLSGNTIYF. CDR3 DNA sequence: TGTGCCAGCAGTCTTCCGTCGACTCCTCTATCTGGAAACACCATATATTTT. J is TRBJ1-3 and V is TRBV28; no clear D gene. Between the trimmed V and J ends, which lost 5 bases and 1 base, there was a span of 18 bases. Germline CDR1 and CDR2: MDHEN and SYDVKM. The CDR3 has 17 residues.

The chain carries TRBV19 and TRBJ1-1; the match to TRBD1 covers 8 bases. This CDR3 has 15 residues. Germline assignment: CDR1 LNHDA and CDR2 SQIVND (reference sequence). Germline trimming cut 6 bases from V and 5 bases from J; bases unmatched to any gene: 11. CDR3 region: CASSPWRDRKTEAFF. The CDR3, as DNA: TGTGCCAGTAGCCCCTGGCGGGACAGGAAAACTGAAGCTTTCTTT.

The chain joins TRBV27 to TRBJ2-1, with a possible D match to TRBD2 (5 bases). The germline V gene has CDR1 MNHEY and CDR2 SMNVEV (reference sequence). CDR3 size: 14 residues. The V end was cut by 4 bases, the J end by 5 bases, with 12 bases between. CDR3 sequence (DNA): TGTGCCAGCAGTTCGGCTAGCCGGCACAATGAGCAGTTCTTC. As protein: CASSSASRHNEQFF.

V usage is TRBV12-3 or TRBV12-4 and J usage is TRBJ2-1; D gene uncertain. V lost 4 bases and J lost 3, with 13 bases in between. The CDR3 extends over 15 amino acids. The CDR3: CASSSIAEVYNEQFF. CDR3 DNA: TGTGCCAGCAGTTCGATAGCCGAGGTCTACAATGAGCAGTTCTTC.

Many counts were recorded for this clonotype. The V call is TRBV12-3 or TRBV12-4, the J call TRBJ1-1; tentatively, D is TRBD1 (5 bases). This CDR3 comprises 15 residues. The V gene lost 3 bases and the J gene lost 1 base, with 12 bases spanning the gap. The CDR3 DNA reads as TGTGCCAGCAGTTTGGGACCTTGGGGGAACACTGAAGCTTTCTTT. Translating gives CASSLGPWGNTEAFF.

This clonotype was observed a handful of times. V is TRBV2 and J is TRBJ2-1; D gene uncertain. Germline values: CDR1 SNHLY, CDR2 FYNNEI. V was pared by 7 bases and J by 0 bases, with 13 bases between. CDR3 length: 15 residues. CDR3 in DNA: TGTGCCAGCACTCCGACTCAGAGCTCCTACAATGAGCAGTTCTTC. This translates into CASTPTQSSYNEQFF. Combining the CDR3 with reference TRBV2 and TRBJ2-1 gives the whole variable domain EPEVTQTPSHQVTQMGQEVILRCVPISNHLYFYWYRQILGQKVEFLVSFYNNEISEKSEIFDDQFSVERPDGSNFTLKIRSTKLEDSAMYFCASTPTQSSYNEQFFGPGTRLTVL.

This clonotype was counted a few times. A much larger clone sits a single nucleotide away, making a read error possible. The rearrangement joins TRBV12-5 to TRBJ1-2, with D maybe TRBD1 (5 bases). V lost 3 bases to trimming and J lost 5 bases, with 16 bases between them. Germline V gene lookup returns CDR1 LGHNT and CDR2 FRNRAP. This CDR3 contains 15 residues. Written as DNA, the CDR3 is TGTGCTAGTGGTTTTAATGTCTCGGGACTGTATGGCTACACCTTC. Protein sequence: CASGFNVSGLYGYTF.

This chain links TRBV7-9 with TRBJ2-1; D is unresolved. The CDR3 runs 14 residues. CDR1 is SEHNR and CDR2 is FQNEAQ in the germline V gene (reference sequence). V shed 5 bases and J shed 5 bases, with 13 bases lying between them. CDR3 loop: CASSGRAPNNEQFF. As DNA, the CDR3 is TGTGCCAGCAGCGGACGGGCCCCTAACAATGAGCAGTTCTTC.

The genes are TRBV12-5 and TRBJ2-1; 9 nucleotides match TRBD1. Per the germline V gene, CDR1 is LGHNT and CDR2 is FRNRAP. The CDR3 extends over 13 amino acids. V lost 0 bases to trimming and J lost 16 bases; unmatched junction nucleotides: 7. The DNA for the CDR3 is TGTGCTAGTGGTTTGGTACCCCCGGACAGGGGCTTCTTC. Translation: CASGLVPPDRGFF.

The rearrangement uses TRBV2 and TRBJ1-1; D is perhaps TRBD1 (6 bases). The CDR3 spans 15 residues. Germline CDR1 reads SNHLY; CDR2 reads FYNNEI. The V and J ends lost 5 bases and 3 bases respectively, with 16 bases between them. CDR3 sequence (DNA): TGTGCCAGCAGTAACGGGCCAGGGGAGGACACTGAAGCTTTCTTT. It yields the protein CASSNGPGEDTEAFF.

J is TRBJ2-1 and V is TRBV11-3; tentatively, D is TRBD1 (6 bases). Germline CDR1 is SGHNT and CDR2 is YENEEA. V gave up 5 bases and J gave up 4 bases, with 15 bases separating them. The CDR3 has 15 amino acids. In DNA, the CDR3 is TGTGCCAGCAGCCCCCCGGGACACAGGTACAATGAGCAGTTCTTC. Protein sequence: CASSPPGHRYNEQFF.

Ten or more counts support this clonotype. This rearrangement joins TRBV7-8 to TRBJ1-1, with 8 bases that match TRBD1. The CDR3 sequence is 15 residues long. CDR1 SGHVS and CDR2 FQNEAQ come from the germline V gene. V shed 6 bases, J shed 10 bases, and the junction held 16 bases outside the gene matches. For the CDR3, the DNA is TGTGCCAGCAGACTGACAGGGGCGGCTCCGGACGGAGCTTTCTTT. Its protein product is CASRLTGAAPDGAFF.